This T cell receptor (beta chain) was sequenced for a study of T cell responses to AZD1222 COVID-19 vaccine. The V end lost 0 bases, the J end lost 7 bases, and 16 bases lay between the germline ends. Germline V gives CDR1 LGHDT, CDR2 YNNKEL (reference sequence). CDR3 length equals 15 residues. Assay used: immunoSEQ multiplex PCR; TCRdb lists only in-frame clones, some missing. The sample carries 100,000 to 150,000 clones, more than 85% recorded once. This TCR came from an adult who received the AZD1222 COVID-19 vaccine. This specimen consisted of peripheral blood, obtained 28 days after the second AZD1222 dose. This rearrangement joins TRBV3-1 (or the pseudogene TRBV3-2) to TRBJ2-7, with D possibly matching TRBD2 (5 bases). As DNA, the CDR3 is TGTGCCAGCAGCCAAGATGTAGGCCCCGGGAAGGAGCAGTACTTC. It yields the protein CASSQDVGPGKEQYF.